The T cell receptor (beta chain) described here comes from a study of T-cell reconstitution after alpha-beta-depleted transplantation in children. Study outcomes and limitations: Several hundred expanded graft clones reportedly gave rise to the alpha-beta T cells present about two months after transplant.

In the case of this clonotype: Its antigen remains unknown.

V was trimmed by 4 bases and J by 0 bases, leaving 7 bases between them. The CDR3 is made up of 13 amino acids. Unique molecular identifiers featured in how the TCRbeta library was prepared. Via MiXCR, TCRdb re-called the PCR reads, giving one row per CDR3 protein. The table includes approximately 1,000,000 distinct CDR3 sequences, roughly 31% detected once. The chain combines TRBV12-3 or TRBV12-4 with TRBJ2-7; no definite D call. The source is a boy under three years old who had a stem cell transplant for SCID, so the T cells may come from the graft donor. Specimen: PBMCs, mostly from graft donor cells, collected 360 days after TCRalphabeta/CD19-depleted stem cell transplant. CDR3: CASSSSDSYEQYF. The DNA for the CDR3 is TGTGCCAGCAGTTCGTCGGACTCCTACGAGCAGTACTTC.